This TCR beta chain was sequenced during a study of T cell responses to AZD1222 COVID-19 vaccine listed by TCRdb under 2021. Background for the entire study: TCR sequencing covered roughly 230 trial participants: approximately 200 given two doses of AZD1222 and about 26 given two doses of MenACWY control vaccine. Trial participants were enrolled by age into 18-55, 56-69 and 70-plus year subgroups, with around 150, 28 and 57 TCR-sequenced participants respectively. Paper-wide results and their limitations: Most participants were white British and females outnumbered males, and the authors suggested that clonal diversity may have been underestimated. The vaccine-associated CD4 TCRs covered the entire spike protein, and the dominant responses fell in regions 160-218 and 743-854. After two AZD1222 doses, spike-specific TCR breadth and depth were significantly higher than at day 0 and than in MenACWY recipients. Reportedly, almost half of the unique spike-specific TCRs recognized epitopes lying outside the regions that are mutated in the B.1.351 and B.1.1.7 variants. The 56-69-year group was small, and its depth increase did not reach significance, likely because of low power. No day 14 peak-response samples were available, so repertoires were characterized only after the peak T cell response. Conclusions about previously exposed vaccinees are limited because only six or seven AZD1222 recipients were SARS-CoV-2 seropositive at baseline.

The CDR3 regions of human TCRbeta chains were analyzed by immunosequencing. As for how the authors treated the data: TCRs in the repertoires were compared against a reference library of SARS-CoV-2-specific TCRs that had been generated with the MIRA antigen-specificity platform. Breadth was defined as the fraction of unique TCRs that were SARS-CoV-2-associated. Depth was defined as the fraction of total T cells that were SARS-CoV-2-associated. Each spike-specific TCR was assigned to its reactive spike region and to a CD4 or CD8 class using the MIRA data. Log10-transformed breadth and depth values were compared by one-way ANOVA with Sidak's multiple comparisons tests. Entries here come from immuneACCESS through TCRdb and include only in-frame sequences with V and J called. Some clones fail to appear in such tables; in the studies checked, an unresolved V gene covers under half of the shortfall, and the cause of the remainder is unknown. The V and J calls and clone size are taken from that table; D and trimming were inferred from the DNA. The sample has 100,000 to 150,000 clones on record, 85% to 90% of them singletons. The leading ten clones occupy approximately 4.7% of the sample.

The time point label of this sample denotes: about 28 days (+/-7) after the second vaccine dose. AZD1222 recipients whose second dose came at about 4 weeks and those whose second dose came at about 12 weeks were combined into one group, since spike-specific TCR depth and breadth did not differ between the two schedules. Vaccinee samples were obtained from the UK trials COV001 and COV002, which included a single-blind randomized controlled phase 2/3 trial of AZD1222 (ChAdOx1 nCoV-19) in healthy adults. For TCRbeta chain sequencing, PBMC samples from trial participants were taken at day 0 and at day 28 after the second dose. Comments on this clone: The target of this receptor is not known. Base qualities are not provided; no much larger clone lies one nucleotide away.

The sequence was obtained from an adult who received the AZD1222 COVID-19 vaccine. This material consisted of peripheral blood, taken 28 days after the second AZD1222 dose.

The CDR3 protein is CASSLGNSYNEQFF. The base sequence is TGTGCCAGTAGTCTAGGGAATTCGTACAATGAGCAGTTCTTC. The chain is encoded by TRBV19 joined to TRBJ2-1; the D gene is not confidently resolved. The V and J ends are trimmed by 5 bases and 4 bases, leaving 12 bases between them. Its CDR3 holds 14 amino acids, cysteine through phenylalanine. Left in the record is the CDR3 DNA by itself, 42 bases read in frame from the first base. The germline V gene (reference sequence) supplies CDR1 LNHDA and CDR2 SQIVND.